These T cell receptor beta chains were read from a single sample in a study of blood T cell repertoires in COVID-19. Sequenced by immunoSEQ multiplex PCR; TCRdb stores in-frame clones only, minus some. The profile shows 150,000 to 200,000 clones, roughly 82% of them singletons. Sequences were obtained from peripheral blood. These receptors all stem from a woman in her 40s with COVID-19, enrolled during active disease. CDR3s include the opening cysteine and the closing phenylalanine or tryptophan. D genes are given only for firm matches. The size field is filled for only some rows; it gives once, few, many or a size class.

>TRBV5-8|NA|TRBJ1-6|NA
CASSLNAGYNSPLHF
TGTGCCAGCAGCTTGAATGCAGGGTATAATTCACCCCTCCACTTT
>TRBV25-1|NA|TRBJ1-3|NA
CASSESRGVGSSGNTIYF
TGTGCCAGCAGTGAATCGCGGGGAGTTGGCAGCTCTGGAAACACCATATATTTT
>TRBV10-3|NA|TRBJ1-6|NA
CAISGEGISPLHF
TGTGCCATCAGTGGGGAGGGCATTTCACCCCTCCACTTT
>TRBV5-1|TRBD1|TRBJ1-4|NA
CASRDRGADNEKLFF
TGCGCCAGCAGGGACAGGGGGGCCGATAATGAAAAACTGTTTTTT
>TRBV16|NA|TRBJ2-7|few
CASSRSYEQYF
TGTGCCAGCAGCCGGAGCTACGAGCAGTACTTC
>TRBV28|NA|TRBJ1-6|NA
CASSFSRVGSPLHF
TGTGCCAGCAGTTTCAGCCGGGTGGGTTCACCCCTCCACTTT
>TRBV7-7|NA|TRBJ2-5|once
CASSFPQGETQYF
TGTGCTAGCAGCTTCCCGCAGGGAGAGACCCAGTACTTC
>TRBV7-7|TRBD1|TRBJ2-1|NA
CASSFRTGGDEQFF
TGTGCTAGCAGCTTCCGGACAGGGGGGGATGAGCAGTTCTTC
>TRBV30|NA|TRBJ1-3|NA
CACPLTGNTIYF
TGTGCCTGTCCTCTTACTGGAAACACCATATATTTT
>TRBV27|NA|TRBJ1-2|NA
CASSRNRPHEDGYTF
TGTGCCAGCAGTCGCAACAGGCCACATGAAGATGGCTACACCTTC
>TRBV5-6|TRBD2|TRBJ2-7|NA
CASSLREGYEQYF
TGTGCCAGCAGCTTGAGGGAGGGATACGAGCAGTACTTC
>TRBV6-6|NA|TRBJ1-5|few
CASRQNDQPQHF
TGTGCCAGCAGACAAAACGATCAGCCCCAGCATTTT
>TRBV6-5|NA|TRBJ2-3|NA
CATGRREPTDTQYF
TGTGCCACGGGGAGGCGGGAACCCACAGATACGCAGTATTTT
>TRBV5-1|TRBD1|TRBJ1-2|few
CASSLLPGQVPALF
TGCGCCAGCAGCTTGCTACCGGGACAGGTCCCAGCGCTCTTC
>TRBV27|TRBD1|TRBJ1-6|NA
CASSSTGGSYNSPLHF
TGTGCCAGCAGTTCAACAGGGGGCTCCTATAATTCACCCCTCCACTTT
>TRBV28|NA|TRBJ1-5|few
CASSLGQGYRQPQHF
TGTGCCAGCAGTTTAGGGCAGGGGTACCGGCAGCCCCAGCATTTT
>TRBV7-9|TRBD1|TRBJ2-7|NA
CASSGQGGTYEQYF
TGTGCCAGCTCGGGACAGGGGGGCACCTACGAGCAGTACTTC
>TRBV6-5|NA|TRBJ2-6|few
CASSYLGVLGANVLTF
TGTGCCAGCAGTTATTTAGGGGTTCTCGGGGCCAACGTCCTGACTTTC
>TRBV12-5|TRBD2|TRBJ2-1|NA
CASGLTPRLAGIINEQFF
TGTGCTAGTGGTTTGACCCCCCGACTAGCGGGTATTATAAATGAGCAGTTCTTC
>TRBV10-3|NA|TRBJ1-2|NA
CAISGYSDSPPNYGYTF
TGTGCCATCAGTGGATACTCGGACAGCCCACCTAACTATGGCTACACCTTC
>TRBV19|NA|TRBJ1-1|NA
CASSLQPTLNTEAFF
TGTGCCAGTAGTCTCCAGCCGACTTTGAACACTGAAGCTTTCTTT
>TRBV7-8|TRBD2|TRBJ2-3|NA
CASTRGGGPRDTQYF
TGTGCCAGCACTCGTGGCGGGGGGCCCCGGGATACGCAGTATTTT
>TRBV28|TRBD2|TRBJ2-1|many
CASSSPILRGGPYNEQFF
TGTGCCAGCAGTTCCCCCATCCTACGGGGGGGACCCTACAATGAGCAGTTCTTC
>TRBV19|TRBD2|TRBJ2-1|NA
CASSRAGGSYNEQFF
TGTGCCAGCTCCAGGGCGGGAGGGTCCTACAATGAGCAGTTCTTC
>TRBV3-1/TRBV3-2|NA|TRBJ1-1|NA
CASSQGGEAFF
TGTGCCAGCAGCCAAGGAGGTGAAGCTTTCTTT
>TRBV19|NA|TRBJ2-2|NA
CASSMLGNTGELFF
TGTGCCAGTAGTATGCTCGGGAACACCGGGGAGCTGTTTTTT
>TRBV20-1|NA|TRBJ2-7|NA
CSASQGAREQYF
TGCAGTGCTAGTCAGGGCGCTAGGGAGCAGTACTTC
>TRBV4-2|TRBD2|TRBJ2-3|NA
CASSQDPLLAGGGTQYF
TGTGCCAGCAGCCAAGACCCCTTACTAGCGGGGGGGGGTACGCAGTATTTT
>TRBV19|NA|TRBJ1-2|few
CASRVDASREDGYTF
TGTGCCAGTAGAGTCGACGCCTCAAGGGAGGATGGCTACACCTTC
>TRBV11-2|NA|TRBJ2-7|NA
CASSLDPQTYEQYF
TGTGCCAGCAGCTTAGATCCTCAGACCTACGAGCAGTACTTC
>TRBV28|NA|TRBJ2-7|NA
CATTDSPYEQYF
TGTGCCACTACCGACAGCCCCTACGAGCAGTACTTC
>TRBV30|TRBD1|TRBJ1-6|many
CAWGDRVNSPLHF
TGTGCCTGGGGGGACAGGGTTAATTCACCCCTCCACTTT
>TRBV6-5|NA|TRBJ1-6|NA
CASSRGENSPLHF
TGTGCCAGCAGTCGGGGGGAAAATTCACCCCTCCACTTT
>TRBV19|NA|TRBJ2-3|NA
CASSIGRVTDTQYF
TGTGCCAGTAGTATTGGCCGTGTCACAGATACGCAGTATTTT
>TRBV18|TRBD2|TRBJ2-1|NA
CASSLTGLAGSNEQFF
TGTGCCAGCTCACTTACGGGACTAGCGGGAAGCAATGAGCAGTTCTTC
>TRBV12-3/TRBV12-4|NA|TRBJ2-3|NA
CASSLQGDTQYF
TGTGCCAGCAGTTTACAGGGAGATACGCAGTATTTT
>TRBV28|NA|TRBJ1-4|NA
CASSLGRGATNEKLFF
TGTGCCAGCAGTTTAGGCAGGGGTGCAACTAATGAAAAACTGTTTTTT
>TRBV10-2|NA|TRBJ1-2|NA
CASSEYDTGYYGYTF
TGCGCCAGCAGTGAGTACGATACAGGGTATTATGGCTACACCTTC